The rows below give T cell receptor beta chains drawn from one sample of a study of CD8 T cells in Susac syndrome. TCRdb fed the immunoSEQ multiplex PCR reads into MiXCR, producing one record per CDR3 protein. The sample holds some 150,000 distinct CDR3 sequences, roughly 95% seen once. Material: CD4+ T cells from PBMCs. These receptors all stem from a human donor with Susac syndrome. The CDR3 runs from the conserved cysteine through the conserved F or W. D genes are given only for firm matches. Rows give clone size only sometimes, using once, few, many, or a class for an expanded clone.

j_call	d_call	v_call	clone_size	cdr3_aa	cdr3_nt
TRBJ1-1	.	TRBV19	.	CASMQNTEAFF	TGTGCCAGTATGCAGAACACTGAAGCTTTCTTT
TRBJ1-2	.	TRBV9	.	CASSDPNYGYTF	TGTGCCAGCAGCGACCCAAACTATGGCTACACCTTC
TRBJ2-2	.	TRBV4-3	.	CASSQDTSLGTGELFF	TGCGCCAGCAGCCAAGACACATCCTTAGGCACCGGGGAGCTGTTTTTT
TRBJ2-5	.	TRBV12-3/TRBV12-4	.	CASRLSGYQETQYF	TGTGCCAGCAGATTATCAGGGTACCAAGAGACCCAGTACTTC
TRBJ1-2	.	TRBV29-1	.	CSVAGNYGYTF	TGCAGCGTGGCAGGAAACTATGGCTACACCTTC
TRBJ2-4	.	TRBV15	once	CATSKAGPEAEAKNIQYF	TGTGCCACCAGCAAAGCTGGGCCGGAGGCAGAAGCCAAAAACATTCAGTACTTC
TRBJ2-7	.	TRBV3-1	.	CASSQDNVAAEQYF	TGTGCCAGCAGCCAAGATAACGTAGCGGCCGAGCAGTACTTC
TRBJ2-5	.	TRBV5-1	.	CASSLDRAQETQYF	TGCGCCAGCAGCTTGGACAGGGCGCAAGAGACCCAGTACTTC
TRBJ2-1	TRBD1	TRBV9	.	CASSVGTGVLYNEQFF	TGTGCCAGCAGCGTAGGGACAGGGGTCCTTTACAATGAGCAGTTCTTC
TRBJ2-5	TRBD2	TRBV20-1	.	CSAQSGGWETQYF	TGCAGTGCCCAGAGCGGGGGGTGGGAGACCCAGTACTTC
TRBJ2-4	.	TRBV29-1	.	CSSWGGTKNIQYF	TGCAGCTCCTGGGGGGGCACCAAAAACATTCAGTACTTC
TRBJ2-6	.	TRBV3-1	.	CASSPQGAGANVLTF	TGTGCCAGCAGCCCACAGGGCGCTGGGGCCAACGTCCTGACTTTC
TRBJ2-2	.	TRBV5-1	.	CASSLAGHLNTGELFF	TGCGCCAGCAGCTTGGCGGGACACCTGAACACCGGGGAGCTGTTTTTT
TRBJ2-5	TRBD1	TRBV7-9	.	CASSSLERGRRETQYF	TGTGCCAGCAGCTCGCTTGAGAGGGGGCGCCGAGAGACCCAGTACTTC
TRBJ2-7	.	TRBV6-6	.	CASSYPGQIKTYEQYF	TGTGCCAGCAGTTATCCGGGCCAGATAAAGACCTACGAGCAGTACTTC
TRBJ1-1	.	TRBV12-3/TRBV12-4	.	CASSLGESTEAFF	TGTGCCAGCAGTTTAGGGGAATCCACTGAAGCTTTCTTT
TRBJ2-3	TRBD2	TRBV9	.	CASSVVAGTTDTQYF	TGTGCCAGCAGCGTAGTAGCGGGGACGACAGATACGCAGTATTTT
TRBJ2-1	.	TRBV4-1	.	CASSQNPPVNEQFF	TGCGCCAGCAGCCAAAACCCTCCAGTCAATGAGCAGTTCTTC
TRBJ2-3	TRBD2	TRBV20-1	.	CSVTGTSGGLRTDTQYF	TGCAGTGTAACGGGAACTAGCGGGGGGCTTCGCACAGATACGCAGTATTTT
TRBJ1-4	.	TRBV5-1	.	CASSPQGTKTVTNEKLFF	TGCGCCAGCAGCCCCCAGGGTACGAAGACGGTAACTAATGAAAAACTGTTTTTT
TRBJ2-7	.	TRBV20-1	.	CSARVRLNEQYF	TGCAGTGCTAGAGTGAGATTGAACGAGCAGTACTTC
TRBJ2-7	TRBD1	TRBV14	.	CASSQVLGQGSEQYF	TGTGCCAGCAGCCAAGTCTTAGGACAGGGATCCGAGCAGTACTTC
TRBJ2-6	.	TRBV3-1	.	CASSPQSGANVLTF	TGTGCCAGCAGCCCCCAGTCTGGGGCCAACGTCCTGACTTTC
TRBJ1-4	TRBD1	TRBV14	few	CASSGQGGEKLFF	TGTGCCAGCAGCGGACAGGGAGGCGAAAAACTGTTTTTT
TRBJ2-1	.	TRBV29-1	.	CSVEVGTYNEQFF	TGCAGCGTTGAAGTGGGGACCTACAATGAGCAGTTCTTC
TRBJ1-1	TRBD1	TRBV10-2	.	CASSEGGWSGGLAEAFF	TGCGCCAGCAGTGAGGGAGGTTGGTCAGGGGGCTTGGCTGAAGCTTTCTTT
TRBJ2-4	.	TRBV29-1	once	CSANRAEGIQYF	TGCAGCGCCAACAGGGCGGAGGGCATTCAGTACTTC
TRBJ1-6	.	TRBV27	.	CASSAGTLSHSPLHF	TGTGCCAGCAGTGCGGGGACCTTGTCCCATTCACCCCTCCACTTT
TRBJ1-2	.	TRBV19	.	CASSRDGFGYGYTF	TGTGCCAGTAGTCGGGACGGTTTTGGGTATGGCTACACCTTC
TRBJ1-1	TRBD1	TRBV5-6	.	CASSFGQGTMNTEAFF	TGTGCCAGCAGCTTCGGACAGGGAACCATGAACACTGAAGCTTTCTTT
TRBJ2-1	.	TRBV29-1	once	CSVVETVREQFF	TGCAGCGTTGTTGAGACAGTCAGAGAGCAGTTCTTC
TRBJ2-7	.	TRBV5-1	.	CASSLGGQQDEQYF	TGCGCCAGCAGCTTGGGCGGACAGCAGGACGAGCAGTACTTC
TRBJ2-1	.	TRBV7-2	.	CASSPGQSKQFF	TGTGCCAGCAGCCCCGGACAGTCTAAGCAGTTCTTC
TRBJ1-5	.	TRBV25-1	once	CASSEYLDNQPQHF	TGTGCCAGCAGTGAATACTTGGACAATCAGCCCCAGCATTTT
TRBJ2-4	TRBD2	TRBV20-1	.	CSARAPGLAGEEAKNIQYF	TGCAGTGCTAGAGCCCCGGGACTAGCGGGGGAGGAAGCCAAAAACATTCAGTACTTC
TRBJ1-5	TRBD1	TRBV5-5	.	CASSAPDRGINQPQHF	TGTGCCAGCAGCGCCCCGGACAGGGGGATAAATCAGCCCCAGCATTTT
TRBJ2-5	TRBD2	TRBV9	few	CASSVAAGGQETQYF	TGTGCCAGCAGCGTGGCTGCGGGGGGCCAAGAGACCCAGTACTTC
TRBJ2-7	.	TRBV29-1	once	CSVERAGGGYEQYF	TGCAGCGTTGAACGGGCCGGGGGCGGCTACGAGCAGTACTTC
TRBJ2-7	.	TRBV2	once	CASSNTQGYSYEQYF	TGTGCCAGCAGCAACACGCAGGGATACTCCTACGAGCAGTACTTC
TRBJ2-7	.	TRBV20-1	.	CSARGTDREQYF	TGCAGTGCTAGAGGAACAGATCGCGAGCAGTACTTC
TRBJ2-5	.	TRBV9	.	CASSPLPSLAETQYF	TGTGCCAGCAGCCCACTCCCCAGCCTGGCGGAGACCCAGTACTTC
TRBJ2-3	.	TRBV14	.	CASSQDTRYTQYF	TGTGCCAGCAGCCAAGACACTCGGTATACGCAGTATTTT
TRBJ2-2	.	TRBV18	.	CASSPPSGSTGELFF	TGTGCCAGCTCACCCCCATCAGGGAGCACCGGGGAGCTGTTTTTT
TRBJ1-5	.	TRBV20-1	.	CSASRSLNQPQHF	TGCAGTGCTAGTCGATCCCTCAATCAGCCCCAGCATTTT
TRBJ1-6	.	TRBV4-3	.	CASSPTGTNSPLHF	TGCGCCAGCAGCCCCACAGGGACGAATTCACCCCTCCACTTT
TRBJ2-1	.	TRBV29-1	.	CSVRRGDTPQFF	TGCAGCGTTAGACGAGGAGACACCCCCCAGTTCTTC
TRBJ1-1	.	TRBV12-3/TRBV12-4	.	CASSLTGRWAEAFF	TGTGCCAGCAGTTTAACGGGGAGATGGGCTGAAGCTTTCTTT
TRBJ2-6	.	TRBV5-4	.	CASSFQVPGANVLTF	TGTGCCAGCAGCTTTCAAGTTCCTGGGGCCAACGTCCTGACTTTC
TRBJ2-7	.	TRBV11-2	.	CASSLVAVGEQYF	TGTGCCAGCAGCTTAGTAGCCGTGGGCGAGCAGTACTTC
TRBJ2-5	.	TRBV29-1	.	CSVGQLLQETQYF	TGCAGCGTTGGACAGCTCCTTCAAGAGACCCAGTACTTC
TRBJ2-4	TRBD1	TRBV20-1	.	CSALQGSNFYF	TGCAGTGCTTTACAGGGGAGCAACTTCTACTTC
TRBJ2-7	.	TRBV6-5	.	CASSYERPSLRGPNPYEQYF	TGTGCCAGCAGTTACGAACGGCCGAGCTTACGGGGCCCCAACCCCTACGAGCAGTACTTC
TRBJ1-2	.	TRBV6-6	.	CASSSKTVPNYGYTF	TGTGCCAGCAGTTCGAAGACAGTACCTAACTATGGCTACACCTTC
TRBJ1-1	TRBD1	TRBV4-1	.	CASSQGSDRVAFF	TGCGCCAGCAGCCAAGGTTCGGACAGGGTAGCTTTCTTT
TRBJ1-2	.	TRBV9	.	CASSTQGGYGYTF	TGTGCCAGCAGCACTCAGGGAGGCTATGGCTACACCTTC
TRBJ2-1	.	TRBV4-1	.	CASSPRQEANEQFF	TGCGCCAGCAGCCCCCGACAGGAGGCCAATGAGCAGTTCTTC
TRBJ2-4	.	TRBV27	.	CASRPLTDKNIQYF	TGTGCCAGCAGGCCATTGACAGACAAAAACATTCAGTACTTC
TRBJ2-3	.	TRBV29-1	.	CSVLVEGRTDTQYF	TGCAGCGTATTAGTGGAGGGGCGCACAGATACGCAGTATTTT
TRBJ2-6	.	TRBV12-3/TRBV12-4	.	CAGHSSGANVLTF	TGTGCCGGCCATTCCTCTGGGGCCAACGTCCTGACTTTC
TRBJ2-6	.	TRBV9	.	CASSQMGSGANVLTF	TGTGCCAGCAGCCAGATGGGTTCTGGGGCCAACGTCCTGACTTTC